The rows below give T cell receptor beta chains drawn from one sample of a study of preoperative IRX-2 immunotherapy in early breast cancer. This table comes from immunoSEQ multiplex PCR, and its TCRdb copy is limited to in-frame clones, with some not included. This sample has 25,000 or so clones, with approximately 95% found just once. This sample comprised tumor tissue, obtained after IRX-2 immunotherapy. These receptor sequences come from a human donor with breast cancer. The conserved cysteine and the conserved F or W are not part of the CDR3 here. Clone sizes are given selectively: once, few, many, or a class where the clone is expanded.

CDR3 protein: ASSVAPGQGLNYGYT
J gene: TRBJ1-2
V gene: TRBV9
clone size: NA

CDR3 protein: ASSAWVQF
J gene: TRBJ2-1
V gene: TRBV6-1
clone size: NA

CDR3 protein: ASSKTGTSSYTGELF
J gene: TRBJ2-2
V gene: TRBV5-6
clone size: NA

CDR3 protein: ATSASGTGDTEAF
J gene: TRBJ1-1
V gene: TRBV10-3
clone size: NA

CDR3 protein: ASSLAQALSGNTIY
J gene: TRBJ1-3
V gene: TRBV7-2
clone size: NA

CDR3 protein: ASRITLAGSSYNTGELF
J gene: TRBJ2-2
V gene: TRBV27
clone size: NA

CDR3 protein: ASSLVKAGSYEQY
J gene: TRBJ2-7
V gene: TRBV13
clone size: NA

CDR3 protein: ASSFRGYEQY
J gene: TRBJ2-7
V gene: TRBV27
clone size: NA

CDR3 protein: ASSQGQNTEAF
J gene: TRBJ1-1
V gene: TRBV6-6
clone size: NA

CDR3 protein: SAAENTEAF
J gene: TRBJ1-1
V gene: TRBV20-1
clone size: few

CDR3 protein: AWRGGPNYGYT
J gene: TRBJ1-2
V gene: TRBV30
clone size: NA

CDR3 protein: ASSSASSSYNEQF
J gene: TRBJ2-1
V gene: TRBV7-2
clone size: NA

CDR3 protein: ASSFGTSSNYGYT
J gene: TRBJ1-2
V gene: TRBV7-9
clone size: NA

CDR3 protein: ASSLGQGNPYEQY
J gene: TRBJ2-7
V gene: TRBV7-3
clone size: NA

CDR3 protein: ASSPILTGADTQY
J gene: TRBJ2-3
V gene: TRBV5-1
clone size: once

CDR3 protein: ASSWGFATNEKLF
J gene: TRBJ1-4
V gene: TRBV6-5
clone size: NA

CDR3 protein: ASRGVSTDTQY
J gene: TRBJ2-3
V gene: TRBV28
clone size: NA

CDR3 protein: AWSNMGHRKNYGYT
J gene: TRBJ1-2
V gene: TRBV30
clone size: NA

CDR3 protein: ASTLVGGRSMNTEAF
J gene: TRBJ1-1
V gene: TRBV27
clone size: NA

CDR3 protein: ASSQRQGHGYT
J gene: TRBJ1-2
V gene: TRBV27
clone size: NA

CDR3 protein: ASSLDRTYEQY
J gene: TRBJ2-7
V gene: TRBV28
clone size: once

CDR3 protein: ASSLRARQVNQPQH
J gene: TRBJ1-5
V gene: TRBV11-1
clone size: NA

CDR3 protein: ASSLGGRNFDGYT
J gene: TRBJ1-2
V gene: TRBV7-8
clone size: NA

CDR3 protein: SVAGGVSYEQY
J gene: TRBJ2-7
V gene: TRBV29-1
clone size: NA

CDR3 protein: ASSVGQGETQY
J gene: TRBJ2-5
V gene: TRBV9
clone size: NA

CDR3 protein: ATSRELAGGTYEQY
J gene: TRBJ2-7
V gene: TRBV15
clone size: NA

CDR3 protein: ARSRQGNFFTEAF
J gene: TRBJ1-1
V gene: TRBV7-5
clone size: once

CDR3 protein: SVLVLGGYGYT
J gene: TRBJ1-2
V gene: TRBV29-1
clone size: NA